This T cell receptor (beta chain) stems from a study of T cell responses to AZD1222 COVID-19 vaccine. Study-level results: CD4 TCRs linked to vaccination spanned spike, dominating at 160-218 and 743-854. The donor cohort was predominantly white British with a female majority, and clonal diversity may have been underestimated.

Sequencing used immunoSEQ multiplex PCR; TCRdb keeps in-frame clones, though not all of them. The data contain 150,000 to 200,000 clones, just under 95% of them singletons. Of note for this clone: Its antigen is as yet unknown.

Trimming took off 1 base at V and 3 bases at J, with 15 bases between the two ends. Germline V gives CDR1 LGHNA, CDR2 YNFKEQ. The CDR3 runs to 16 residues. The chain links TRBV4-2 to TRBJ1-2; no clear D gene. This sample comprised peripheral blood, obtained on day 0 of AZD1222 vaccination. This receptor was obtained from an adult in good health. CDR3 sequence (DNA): TGTGCCAGCAGCCAAGTACTAGGGCGGGAGGACTATGGCTACACCTTC. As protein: CASSQVLGREDYGYTF.